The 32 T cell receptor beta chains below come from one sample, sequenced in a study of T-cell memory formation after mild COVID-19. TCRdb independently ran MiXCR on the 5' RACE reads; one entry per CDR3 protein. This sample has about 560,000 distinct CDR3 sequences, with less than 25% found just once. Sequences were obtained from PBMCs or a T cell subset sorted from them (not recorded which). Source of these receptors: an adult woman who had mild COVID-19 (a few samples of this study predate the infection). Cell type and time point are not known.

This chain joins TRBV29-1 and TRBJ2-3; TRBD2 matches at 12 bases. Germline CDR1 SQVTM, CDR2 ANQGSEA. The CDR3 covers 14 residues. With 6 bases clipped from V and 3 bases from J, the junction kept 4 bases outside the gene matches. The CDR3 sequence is CSVVTSGRTDTQYF. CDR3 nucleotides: TGCAGCGTCGTGACTAGCGGGAGAACAGATACGCAGTATTTT.

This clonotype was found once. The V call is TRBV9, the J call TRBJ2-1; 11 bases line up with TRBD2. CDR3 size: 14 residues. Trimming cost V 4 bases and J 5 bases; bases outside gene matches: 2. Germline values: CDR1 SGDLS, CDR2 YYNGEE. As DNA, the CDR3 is TGTGCCAGCAGCAGACTAGCGGGAAACAATGAGCAGTTCTTC. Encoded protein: CASSRLAGNNEQFF.

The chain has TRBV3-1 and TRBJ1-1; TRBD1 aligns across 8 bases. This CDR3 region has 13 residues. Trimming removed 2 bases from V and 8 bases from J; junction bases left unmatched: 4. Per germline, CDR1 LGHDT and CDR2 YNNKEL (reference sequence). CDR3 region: CASSQRGTGEAFF. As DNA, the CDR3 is TGTGCCAGCAGCCAAAGGGGGACAGGAGAAGCTTTCTTT.

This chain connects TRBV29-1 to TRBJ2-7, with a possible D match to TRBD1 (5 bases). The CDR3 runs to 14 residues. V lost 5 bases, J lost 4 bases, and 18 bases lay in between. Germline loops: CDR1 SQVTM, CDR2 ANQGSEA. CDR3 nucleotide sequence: TGCAGCGTTTCCGACAGACAAAACTGGTACGAGCAGTACTTC. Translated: CSVSDRQNWYEQYF.

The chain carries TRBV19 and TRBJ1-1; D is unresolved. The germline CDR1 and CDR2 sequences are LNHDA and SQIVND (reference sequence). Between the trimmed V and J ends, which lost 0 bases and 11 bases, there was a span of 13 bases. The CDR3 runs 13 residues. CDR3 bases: TGTGCCAGTAGTATAGATATGGCAGGTGCGGCTTTCTTT. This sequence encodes CASSIDMAGAAFF. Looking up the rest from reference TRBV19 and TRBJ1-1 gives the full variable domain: DGGITQSPKYLFRKEGQNVTLSCEQNLNHDAMYWYRQDPGQGLRLIYYSQIVNDFQKGDIAEGYSVSREKKESFPLTVTSAQKNPTAFYLCASSIDMAGAAFFGQGTRLTVV.

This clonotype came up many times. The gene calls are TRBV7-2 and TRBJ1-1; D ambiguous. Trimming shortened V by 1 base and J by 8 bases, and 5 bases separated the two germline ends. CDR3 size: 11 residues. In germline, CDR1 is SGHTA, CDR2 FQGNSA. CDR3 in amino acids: CASSLGREAFF. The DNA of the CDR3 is TGTGCCAGCAGCTTAGGCAGGGAAGCTTTCTTT.

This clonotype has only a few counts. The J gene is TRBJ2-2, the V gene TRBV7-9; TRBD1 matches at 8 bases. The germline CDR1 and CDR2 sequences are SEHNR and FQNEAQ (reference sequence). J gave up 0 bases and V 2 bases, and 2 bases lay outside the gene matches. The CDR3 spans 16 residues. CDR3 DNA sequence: TGTGCCAGCAGCTTACCGGGACAGGCGAACACCGGGGAGCTGTTTTTT. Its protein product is CASSLPGQANTGELFF.

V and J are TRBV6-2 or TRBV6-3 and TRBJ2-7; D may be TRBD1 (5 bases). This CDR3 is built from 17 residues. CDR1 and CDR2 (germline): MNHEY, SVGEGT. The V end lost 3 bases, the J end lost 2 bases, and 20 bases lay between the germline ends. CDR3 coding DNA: TGTGCCAGCAGTTATGGCAGGGTCGCCAACCTTACCTACGAGCAGTACTTC. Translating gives CASSYGRVANLTYEQYF.

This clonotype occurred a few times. The DNA of the CDR3 is TGTGCCATCAGCAGAGGGGGCGAGGTAGGCGAGCAGTACTTC. The encoded protein is CAISRGGEVGEQYF. This chain joins TRBV10-3 and TRBJ2-7; 7 nucleotides align to TRBD1. The germline V gene has CDR1 ENHRY and CDR2 SYGVKD. V lost 6 bases, J lost 6 bases, and 11 bases stayed unmatched. The CDR3 has 14 amino acids.

The CDR3, as DNA: TGTGCCAGCAGTGTCAACCTGGGGAACACTGAAGCTTTCTTT. The encoded protein is CASSVNLGNTEAFF. The chain combines TRBV2 with TRBJ1-1; D remains ambiguous. The germline CDR1 and CDR2 sequences are SNHLY and FYNNEI. V was trimmed by 4 bases and J by 1 base, leaving 10 bases between them. The CDR3 is 14 residues long.

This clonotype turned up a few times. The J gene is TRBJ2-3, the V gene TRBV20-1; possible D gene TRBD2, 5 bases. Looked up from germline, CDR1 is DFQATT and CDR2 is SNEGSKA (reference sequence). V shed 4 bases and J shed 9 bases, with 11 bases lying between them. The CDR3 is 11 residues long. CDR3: CSANGLETQYF. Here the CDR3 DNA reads TGCAGTGCTAACGGACTGGAAACGCAGTATTTT.

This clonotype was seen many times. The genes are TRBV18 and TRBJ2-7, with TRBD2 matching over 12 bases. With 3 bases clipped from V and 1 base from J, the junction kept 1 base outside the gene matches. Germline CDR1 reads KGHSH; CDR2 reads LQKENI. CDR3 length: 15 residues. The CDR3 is CASSPTSGRSYEQYF. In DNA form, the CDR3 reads TGTGCCAGCTCACCGACTAGCGGGAGATCCTACGAGCAGTACTTC.

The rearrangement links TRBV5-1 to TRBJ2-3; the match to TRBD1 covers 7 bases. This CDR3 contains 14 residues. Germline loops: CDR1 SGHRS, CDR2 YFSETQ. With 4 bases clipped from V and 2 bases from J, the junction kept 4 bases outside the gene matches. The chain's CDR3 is CASSKGQSTDTQYF. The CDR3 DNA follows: TGCGCCAGCAGCAAGGGACAGTCCACAGATACGCAGTATTTT.

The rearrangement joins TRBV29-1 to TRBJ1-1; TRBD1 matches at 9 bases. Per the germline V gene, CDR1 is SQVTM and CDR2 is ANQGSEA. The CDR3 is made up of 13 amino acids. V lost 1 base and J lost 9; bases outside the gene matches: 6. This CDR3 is CSVEVGQGFQAFF. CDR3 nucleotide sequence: TGCAGCGTTGAAGTTGGACAGGGGTTTCAAGCTTTCTTT.

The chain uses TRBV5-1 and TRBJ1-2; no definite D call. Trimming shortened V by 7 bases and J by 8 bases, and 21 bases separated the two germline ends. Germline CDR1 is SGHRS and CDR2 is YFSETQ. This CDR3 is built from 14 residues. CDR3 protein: CASPWRRDGGGYTF. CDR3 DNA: TGCGCCAGCCCCTGGCGGAGGGATGGAGGCGGCTACACCTTC.

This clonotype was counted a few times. In DNA form, the CDR3 reads TGTGCCAGCAGCTTAGCGGTCTGGGGATTAACTGCCGAGCAGTACTTC. Translating gives CASSLAVWGLTAEQYF. The gene calls are TRBV7-9 and TRBJ2-7; D is unclear. V dropped 0 bases and J dropped 6 bases, with 18 bases sitting between them. The CDR3 covers 16 residues. The germline gives CDR1 SEHNR, CDR2 FQNEAQ (reference sequence).

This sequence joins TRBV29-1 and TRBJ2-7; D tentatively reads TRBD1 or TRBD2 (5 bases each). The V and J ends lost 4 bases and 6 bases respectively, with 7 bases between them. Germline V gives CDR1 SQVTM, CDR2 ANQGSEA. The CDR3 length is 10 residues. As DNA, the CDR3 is TGCAGCGTTGGAGGGGTCGAGCAGTACTTC. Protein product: CSVGGVEQYF.

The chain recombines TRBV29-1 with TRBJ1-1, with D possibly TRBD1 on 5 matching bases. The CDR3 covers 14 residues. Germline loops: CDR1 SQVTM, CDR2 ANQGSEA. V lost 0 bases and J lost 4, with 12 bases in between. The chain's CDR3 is CSVEDRGDFTEAFF. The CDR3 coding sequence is TGCAGCGTTGAAGATCGGGGGGATTTCACTGAAGCTTTCTTT.

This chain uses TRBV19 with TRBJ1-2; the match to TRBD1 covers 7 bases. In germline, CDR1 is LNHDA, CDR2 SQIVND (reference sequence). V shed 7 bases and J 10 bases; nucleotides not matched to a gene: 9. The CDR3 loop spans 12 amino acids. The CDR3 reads CASTGGDTIYTF. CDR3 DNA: TGTGCCAGTACAGGGGGTGATACGATCTACACCTTC.

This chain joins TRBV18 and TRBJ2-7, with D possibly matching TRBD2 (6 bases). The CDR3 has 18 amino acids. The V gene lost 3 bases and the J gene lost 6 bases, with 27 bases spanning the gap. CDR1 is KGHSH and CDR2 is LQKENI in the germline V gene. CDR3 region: CASSPRPGALGGTGEQYF. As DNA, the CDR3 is TGTGCCAGCTCACCTAGGCCGGGTGCCCTTGGGGGGACGGGCGAGCAGTACTTC.

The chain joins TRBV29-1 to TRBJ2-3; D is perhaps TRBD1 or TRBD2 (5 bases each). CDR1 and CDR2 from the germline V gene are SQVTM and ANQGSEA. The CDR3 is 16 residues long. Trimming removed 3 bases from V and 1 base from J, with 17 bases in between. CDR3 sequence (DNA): TGCAGCGTTGACGGGTTCGGGGTACAGGGCACAGATACGCAGTATTTT. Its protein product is CSVDGFGVQGTDTQYF.

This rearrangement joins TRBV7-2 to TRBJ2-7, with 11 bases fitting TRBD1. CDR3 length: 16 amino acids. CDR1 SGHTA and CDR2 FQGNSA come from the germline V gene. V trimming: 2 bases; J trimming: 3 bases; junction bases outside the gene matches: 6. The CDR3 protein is CASSLTPGTGGYEQYF. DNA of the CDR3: TGTGCCAGCAGCTTAACCCCCGGGACAGGGGGCTACGAGCAGTACTTC.

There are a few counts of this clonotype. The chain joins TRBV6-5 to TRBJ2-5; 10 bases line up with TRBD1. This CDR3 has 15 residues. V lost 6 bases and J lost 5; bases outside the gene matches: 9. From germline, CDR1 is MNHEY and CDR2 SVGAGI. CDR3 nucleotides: TGTGCCAGCAGACGACGACAGGGGGCTAGGGAGACCCAGTACTTC. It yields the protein CASRRRQGARETQYF.

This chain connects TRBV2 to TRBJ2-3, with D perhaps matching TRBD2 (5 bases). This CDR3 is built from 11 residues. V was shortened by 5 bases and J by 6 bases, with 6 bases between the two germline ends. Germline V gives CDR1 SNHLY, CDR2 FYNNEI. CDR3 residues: CASSTSDTQYF. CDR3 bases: TGTGCCAGCAGTACTAGTGATACGCAGTATTTT.

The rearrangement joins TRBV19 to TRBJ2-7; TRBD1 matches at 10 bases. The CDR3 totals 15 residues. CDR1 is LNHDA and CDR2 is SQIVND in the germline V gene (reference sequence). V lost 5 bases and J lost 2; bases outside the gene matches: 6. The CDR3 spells CASSFRDRGPYEQYF. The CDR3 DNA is TGTGCCAGTAGTTTCCGGGACAGGGGACCCTACGAGCAGTACTTC.

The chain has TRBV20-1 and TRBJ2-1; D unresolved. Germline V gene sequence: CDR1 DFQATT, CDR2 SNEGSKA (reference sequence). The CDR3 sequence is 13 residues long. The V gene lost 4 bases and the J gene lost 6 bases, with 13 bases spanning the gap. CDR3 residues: CSATFAGSNEQFF. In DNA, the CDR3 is TGCAGTGCTACTTTTGCTGGGTCCAATGAGCAGTTCTTC.

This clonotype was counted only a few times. The CDR3 DNA is TGTGCCAGCAGTTACTCGGAGGGGAAGGATACGCAGTATTTT. Translating it yields CASSYSEGKDTQYF. The V and J genes are TRBV6-5 and TRBJ2-3; maybe TRBD2 (6 bases). The V gene's germline CDR1 is MNHEY and CDR2 SVGAGI. Trimming left V 0 bases short and J 6 bases short, with 10 bases between. The CDR3 loop spans 14 amino acids.

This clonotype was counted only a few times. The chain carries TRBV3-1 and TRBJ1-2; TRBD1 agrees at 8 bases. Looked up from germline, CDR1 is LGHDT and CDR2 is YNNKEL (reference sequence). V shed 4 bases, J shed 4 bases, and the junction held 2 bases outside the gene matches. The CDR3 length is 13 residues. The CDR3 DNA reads TGTGCCAGCAGCCGGGACAGGCGCTATGGCTACACCTTC. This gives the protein CASSRDRRYGYTF.

In DNA, the CDR3 is TGTGCCTGGAGTGGGGTCGGGAGGTGGAACACCGGGGAGCTGTTTTTT. Protein sequence: CAWSGVGRWNTGELFF. V usage is TRBV30 and J usage is TRBJ2-2; 7 bases are a match to TRBD2. Germline V CDR1 and CDR2: GTSNPN, SVGIG (reference sequence). J lost 1 base, V lost 1 base, and 6 bases had no gene match. This CDR3 comprises 16 residues. Using reference TRBV30 and TRBJ2-2 for the parts outside the CDR3, the full variable domain is SQTIHQWPATLVQPVGSPLSLECTVEGTSNPNLYWYRQAAGRGLQLLFYSVGIGQISSEVPQNLSASRPQDRQFILSSKKLLLSDSGFYLCAWSGVGRWNTGELFFGEGSRLTVL.

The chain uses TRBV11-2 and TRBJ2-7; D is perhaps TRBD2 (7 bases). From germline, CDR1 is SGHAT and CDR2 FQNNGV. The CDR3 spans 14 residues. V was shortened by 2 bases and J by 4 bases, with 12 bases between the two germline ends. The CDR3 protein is CASSLFRGAYEQYF. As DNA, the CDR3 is TGTGCCAGCAGCTTATTTCGGGGGGCTTACGAGCAGTACTTC.

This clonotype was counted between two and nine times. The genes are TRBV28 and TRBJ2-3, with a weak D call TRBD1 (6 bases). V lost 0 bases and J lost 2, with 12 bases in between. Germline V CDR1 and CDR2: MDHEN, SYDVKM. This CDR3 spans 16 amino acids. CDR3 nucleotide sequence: TGTGCCAGCAGTTTATGGTTGTCAGGGGACACAGATACGCAGTATTTT. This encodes CASSLWLSGDTDTQYF. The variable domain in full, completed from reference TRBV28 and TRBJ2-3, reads DVKVTQSSRYLVKRTGEKVFLECVQDMDHENMFWYRQDPGLGLRLIYFSYDVKMKEKGDIPEGYSVSREKKERFSLILESASTNQTSMYLCASSLWLSGDTDTQYFGPGTRLTVL.

The CDR3 bases are TGTGCCAGCAGCCCGGAACGGGAGCAGGGAAACATTCAGTACTTC. It codes for CASSPEREQGNIQYF. This sequence joins TRBV13 and TRBJ2-4, with a weak D call TRBD2 (6 bases). CDR1 is PRHDT, CDR2 FYEKMQ, per germline (reference sequence). Trimming took 5 bases from V and 6 from J, leaving 17 bases between them. The CDR3 loop spans 15 amino acids.